These T cell receptor beta chains were read from a single sample in a study of T cell responses to AZD1222 COVID-19 vaccine. Measured with immunoSEQ multiplex PCR; TCRdb has only the in-frame clones, and not every one. The sample yields roughly 120,000 clones, roughly 90% seen once. Source: peripheral blood, taken on day 0 of MenACWY control vaccination. The receptors come from an adult in good health. Both conserved end residues are part of each CDR3. D genes are given only for firm matches. Rows give clone size only sometimes, using once, few, many, or a class for an expanded clone.

DNA	CDR3	V	size	J	D
TGTGCCAGCTCACCCGAACCGGGACAGGCCTCTTTATATTTT	CASSPEPGQASLYF	TRBV18	NA	TRBJ1-3	TRBD1
TGTGCCAGCAGTTACTCGAACGGGAATGAGCAGTTCTTC	CASSYSNGNEQFF	TRBV6-5	NA	TRBJ2-1	NA
TGTGCCAGCAGGGGGGTCGCCCGCACAGATACGCAGTATTTT	CASRGVARTDTQYF	TRBV28	few	TRBJ2-3	NA
TGTGCCAGCAGTCCGTATCTTGACAGGGCCACCACAGATACGCAGTATTTT	CASSPYLDRATTDTQYF	TRBV27	NA	TRBJ2-3	TRBD1
TGTGCCAGCAGTCTAAACAGGGCCGGCACCGGGGAGCTGTTTTTT	CASSLNRAGTGELFF	TRBV2	NA	TRBJ2-2	NA
TGTGCCAGCAGCCAGCGCGGGACAAACCCTATCCACTCCTACGAGCAGTACTTC	CASSQRGTNPIHSYEQYF	TRBV7-2	NA	TRBJ2-7	NA
TGTGCCAGCAGCCAAGGGAGCGAGGAGCTGTTTTTT	CASSQGSEELFF	TRBV14	NA	TRBJ2-2	NA
TGCGCCAGCAGCTTGGAAGGCGTCAGGGGTGTGGAGACCCAGTACTTC	CASSLEGVRGVETQYF	TRBV5-1	NA	TRBJ2-5	NA
TGTGCCAGCAGCGCCGGATCGATGAGGGGCGAGGAAAAACTGTTTTTT	CASSAGSMRGEEKLFF	TRBV7-2	NA	TRBJ1-4	NA
TGTGCCAGCAGCCCCATCCCGGTAGCGGGGAACACCGGGGAGCTGTTTTTT	CASSPIPVAGNTGELFF	TRBV28	NA	TRBJ2-2	TRBD2
TGTGCCAGCAGTCCGGGACAGGGCTTTTCACCCCTCCACTTT	CASSPGQGFSPLHF	TRBV28	NA	TRBJ1-6	TRBD1
TGTGCCAGCAGTTTCTCGGGACAGGGTTACAATGAGCAGTTCTTC	CASSFSGQGYNEQFF	TRBV28	NA	TRBJ2-1	TRBD1
TGCGCCAGCAGCCAAATAGCCACCCCCCCAGGGGAATATGGCTACACCTTC	CASSQIATPPGEYGYTF	TRBV4-1	NA	TRBJ1-2	NA
TGTGCCAGCAGCTTACCGCTAGGGGGTAACTATGGCTACACCTTC	CASSLPLGGNYGYTF	TRBV7-9	NA	TRBJ1-2	NA
TGTGCCTGGAATCCGGTTAATTCACCCCTCCACTTT	CAWNPVNSPLHF	TRBV30	once	TRBJ1-6	NA
TGTGCCAGTAGTATTAGGCCGAGGGACGATGAGCAGTTCTTC	CASSIRPRDDEQFF	TRBV19	NA	TRBJ2-1	NA
TGCACCAGCAGCTTGGCGGGCACCCACAATGAGCAGTTCTTC	CTSSLAGTHNEQFF	TRBV5-1	NA	TRBJ2-1	NA